This T cell receptor (beta chain) was identified in a study of T cell responses to AZD1222 COVID-19 vaccine. Study in general: Whether given at about 4 or about 12 weeks, second doses were pooled.

Assay: immunoSEQ multiplex PCR; the TCRdb copy retains only in-frame clones and omits some. The sample holds 150,000 to 200,000 clones, 90% to 95% seen once. V shed 2 bases and J shed 0 bases, with 13 bases lying between them. This CDR3 contains 16 residues. Germline-derived CDR1 and CDR2 are MDHEN and SYDVKM. Sequencing used peripheral blood, obtained on day 0 of AZD1222 vaccination. The chain recombines TRBV28 with TRBJ1-1, with TRBD1 as a possible D gene (6 bases). The receptor's source is an adult in good health. CDR3 in amino acids: CASSLVQGIMNTEAFF. Written as DNA, the CDR3 is TGTGCCAGCAGTTTAGTACAGGGTATAATGAACACTGAAGCTTTCTTT.